The 17 T cell receptor beta chains in this list originate from one sample, sequenced in a study of cytomegalovirus exposure and HLA in healthy donors. Assay used: immunoSEQ multiplex PCR; TCRdb lists only in-frame clones, some missing. The sample comprises 200,000 to 250,000 clones, approximately 80% of which are singletons, and roughly 13% rests with the top ten. Sequencing was carried out using PBMCs. Receptor source: a woman aged 25 to 39 in good health and CMV-seropositive.

This clone was observed a single time. This sequence joins TRBV30 and TRBJ1-1; 7 nucleotides align to TRBD1. The CDR3 runs 12 residues. CDR1 and CDR2 from the germline V gene are GTSNPN and SVGIG (reference sequence). Trimming took 1 base from V and 14 from J; bases not matched to a gene: 10. CDR3 loop: CAWSAAGGEGFF. The DNA for the CDR3 is TGTGCCTGGAGTGCCGCAGGGGGAGAGGGCTTCTTT.

The chain recombines TRBV5-1 with TRBJ1-5; 8 bases are shared with TRBD1. V lost 0 bases and J lost 7; bases outside the gene matches: 12. The CDR3 sequence is 17 residues long. Germline lookup yields CDR1 SGHRS and CDR2 YFSETQ. CDR3 amino acids: CASSLVQKGQGRQPQHF. CDR3 coding DNA: TGCGCCAGCAGCTTGGTTCAAAAAGGACAGGGTCGACAGCCCCAGCATTTT.

V is TRBV4-1 and J is TRBJ1-1, with D hard to call. Trimming stripped 0 bases from V and 1 base from J, with 9 bases between. This CDR3 spans 15 amino acids. Germline lookup yields CDR1 MGHRA and CDR2 YSYEKL. The CDR3 sequence: CASSQDLRANTEAFF. The CDR3 bases are TGCGCCAGCAGCCAAGATCTTCGGGCGAACACTGAAGCTTTCTTT.

The chain is built from TRBV9 and TRBJ2-6; a weak D match, TRBD1 (5 bases). Deletions cut 4 bases from V and 0 bases from J, with 14 bases between. The CDR3 consists of 17 residues. Germline V gene data show CDR1 as SGDLS and CDR2 as YYNGEE. The CDR3 bases are TGTGCCAGCAGCCCCAGGGCCTATCTCTCTGGGGCCAACGTCCTGACTTTC. Protein sequence: CASSPRAYLSGANVLTF.

DNA for the CDR3: TGTGCCAGCAGCCCCACGGAGGGGGTCCAGTACTTC. It yields the protein CASSPTEGVQYF. The rearrangement links TRBV9 to TRBJ2-5; D is perhaps TRBD1 or TRBD2 (6 bases each). The length of the CDR3 is 12 residues. Per germline, CDR1 SGDLS and CDR2 YYNGEE. Deletions cut 4 bases from V and 10 bases from J, with 14 bases between.

The chain employs TRBV30 and TRBJ2-1; D gene uncertain. CDR1 is GTSNPN and CDR2 is SVGIG in the germline V gene (reference sequence). V dropped 2 bases and J dropped 3 bases, with 20 bases sitting between them. The CDR3 spans 17 residues. CDR3 coding DNA: TGTGCCTGGAGTACGCGCATGACCCTTCTTAACTACAATGAGCAGTTCTTC. This sequence encodes CAWSTRMTLLNYNEQFF.

This chain's CDR3 is CASSAPLGQGNTEAFF. DNA for the CDR3: TGTGCCAGCAGCGCACCACTGGGACAGGGGAACACTGAAGCTTTCTTT. The chain joins TRBV7-9 to TRBJ1-1, with 9 bases identical to TRBD1. Germline V gene sequence: CDR1 SEHNR, CDR2 FQNEAQ (reference sequence). This CDR3 region has 16 residues. The trim removed 5 bases at V and 1 base at J, leaving 8 bases unmatched.

V usage is TRBV29-1 and J usage is TRBJ1-1; D ambiguous. Germline V gene lookup returns CDR1 SQVTM and CDR2 ANQGSEA. Between the trimmed V and J ends, which lost 8 bases and 0 bases, there was a span of 19 bases. The CDR3 loop spans 15 amino acids. The DNA of the CDR3 is TGCAGCCTACTCCCGACTGGGGTGATGAACACTGAAGCTTTCTTT. Translated: CSLLPTGVMNTEAFF.

The genes are TRBV2 and TRBJ1-1, with D possibly being TRBD1 (5 bases). Deletions cut 6 bases from V and 3 bases from J, with 23 bases between. This CDR3 has 17 residues. Germline CDR1 is SNHLY and CDR2 is FYNNEI. The CDR3 sequence is CASSDGGGITVYTEAFF. CDR3 DNA sequence: TGTGCCAGCAGCGACGGGGGGGGAATTACCGTGTACACTGAAGCTTTCTTT.

The chain carries TRBV18 and TRBJ1-5; D unclear. The CDR3 totals 17 residues. V lost 2 bases and J lost 0, with 14 bases in between. Looked up from germline, CDR1 is KGHSH and CDR2 is LQKENI. CDR3 loop: CASSPVAGFHSNQPQHF. CDR3 nucleotide sequence: TGTGCCAGCTCACCAGTTGCGGGATTTCATAGCAATCAGCCCCAGCATTTT.

This clone was counted a few times. The chain is built from TRBV2 and TRBJ2-7; D gene unclear. Germline-derived CDR1 and CDR2 are SNHLY and FYNNEI. The CDR3 sequence is 13 residues long. The germline V and J ends were trimmed by 6 bases and 3 bases, with 12 bases remaining between them. The CDR3 nucleotides read TGTGCCAGCAGGGTCCGGCCGCTCTACGAGCAGTACTTC. This encodes CASRVRPLYEQYF.

This clone was seen more than once but under ten times. The chain uses TRBV6-4 and TRBJ1-5; 7 bases agree with TRBD1. V gave up 6 bases and J gave up 7 bases; unmatched junction bases: 3. Germline values: CDR1 MRHNA, CDR2 SNTAGT. This CDR3 contains 12 residues. The CDR3 region has the DNA TGTGCCAGCAGGAGGGGGCTGCAGCCCCAGCATTTT. Its protein is CASRRGLQPQHF.

Only a few counts were recorded for this clone. The junction differs from germline at one of its ends, possibly a read error. The chain carries TRBV11-3 and TRBJ1-1; D unclear. Germline V CDR1 and CDR2: SGHNT, YENEEA. The CDR3 totals 13 residues. Here the CDR3 DNA reads TGTGCCAGCAGCCTAGACTGGAACACTGAAGCTTTCTTT. It specifies CASSLDWNTEAFF. Filled out from reference TRBV11-3 and TRBJ1-1, the complete variable domain reads EAGVVQSPRYKIIEKKQPVAFWCNPISGHNTLYWYLQNLGQGPELLIRYENEEAVDDSQLPKDRFSAERLKGVDSTLKIQPAELGDSAVYLCASSLDWNTEAFFGQGTRLTVV.

The chain recombines TRBV28 with TRBJ2-7, with 8 bases fitting TRBD1. The germline CDR1 and CDR2 sequences are MDHEN and SYDVKM. Trimming took 6 bases from V and 5 from J; bases not matched to a gene: 3. CDR3 length equals 12 residues. The CDR3, as DNA: TGTGCCAGCAGGCAGGGGGCACACGAGCAGTACTTC. Translated: CASRQGAHEQYF.

This sequence joins TRBV7-8 and TRBJ2-7; no reliable D call. This CDR3 contains 16 residues. Deletions cut 2 bases from V and 3 bases from J, with 17 bases between. CDR1 is SGHVS and CDR2 is FQNEAQ in the germline V gene. The CDR3 sequence: CASSLIPDSLLYEQYF. CDR3 nucleotide sequence: TGTGCCAGCAGCTTAATCCCCGACTCCTTACTCTACGAGCAGTACTTC.

This rearrangement joins TRBV10-3 to TRBJ2-7; 12 bases align to TRBD2. The CDR3 spans 15 residues. The V segment lost 10 bases and the J segment 0 bases; nucleotides outside the gene matches: 7. CDR1 and CDR2 from the germline V gene are ENHRY and SYGVKD. CDR3 region: CATGLAGQSSYEQYF. The CDR3 nucleotides are TGTGCCACCGGACTAGCGGGGCAAAGCTCCTACGAGCAGTACTTC.

The chain has TRBV6-5 and TRBJ2-1; 11 bases are a match to TRBD2. The germline gives CDR1 MNHEY, CDR2 SVGAGI. V lost 4 bases to trimming and J lost 7 bases; unmatched junction nucleotides: 6. This CDR3 comprises 15 residues. CDR3 loop: CASSSLAGGLNEQFF. CDR3 nucleotide sequence: TGTGCCAGCAGTTCGCTAGCGGGAGGCCTGAATGAGCAGTTCTTC.